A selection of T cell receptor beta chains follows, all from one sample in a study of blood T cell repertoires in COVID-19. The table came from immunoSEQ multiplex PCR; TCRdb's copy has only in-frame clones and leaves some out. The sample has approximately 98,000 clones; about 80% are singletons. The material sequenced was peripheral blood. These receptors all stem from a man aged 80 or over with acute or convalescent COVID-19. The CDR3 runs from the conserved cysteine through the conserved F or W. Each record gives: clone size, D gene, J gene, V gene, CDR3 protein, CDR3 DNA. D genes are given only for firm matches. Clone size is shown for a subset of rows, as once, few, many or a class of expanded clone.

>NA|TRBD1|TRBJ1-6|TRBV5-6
CASSLTGGAGSPLHF
TGTGCCAGCAGCTTGACAGGGGGCGCGGGGTCACCCCTCCACTTT
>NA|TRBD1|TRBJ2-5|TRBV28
CASSGRDRGRETQYF
TGTGCCAGCAGTGGCCGGGACAGGGGCAGAGAGACCCAGTACTTC
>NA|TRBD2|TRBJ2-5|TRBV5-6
CASSLPAGGETQYF
TGTGCCAGCAGCTTGCCGGCGGGGGGAGAGACCCAGTACTTC
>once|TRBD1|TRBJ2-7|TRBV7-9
CASSWDAGTDFYEQYF
TGTGCCAGCAGCTGGGACGCCGGGACAGACTTCTACGAGCAGTACTTC
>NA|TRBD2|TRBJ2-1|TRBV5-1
CASSFTSGSGNEQFF
TGCGCCAGCAGCTTCACTAGCGGGAGTGGCAATGAGCAGTTCTTC
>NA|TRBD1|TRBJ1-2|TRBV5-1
CASSLAGRGDGYTF
TGCGCCAGCAGCTTGGCCGGCAGGGGGGATGGCTACACCTTC
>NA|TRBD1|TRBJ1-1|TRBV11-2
CASSLLPTGVQTEAFF
TGTGCCAGCAGCTTACTTCCGACAGGGGTACAAACTGAAGCTTTCTTT
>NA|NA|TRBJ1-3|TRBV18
CASSPDGLSGNTIYF
TGTGCCAGCTCACCAGACGGACTCTCTGGAAACACCATATATTTT
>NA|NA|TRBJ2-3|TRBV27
CASSLAQTDTQYF
TGTGCCAGCAGTTTAGCACAGACAGATACGCAGTATTTT
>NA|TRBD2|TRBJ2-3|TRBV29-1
CSVEETSGRDTQYF
TGCAGCGTTGAAGAGACTAGCGGTAGAGATACGCAGTATTTT
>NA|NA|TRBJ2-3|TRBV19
CASSIGAYSSTDTQYF
TGTGCCAGTAGTATAGGGGCATACTCTTCCACAGATACGCAGTATTTT
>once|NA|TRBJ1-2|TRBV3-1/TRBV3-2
CASSQELAVDYGYTF
TGTGCCAGCAGCCAAGAATTAGCAGTGGACTATGGCTACACCTTC
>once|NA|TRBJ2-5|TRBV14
CASSPPGTPNQETQYF
TGTGCCAGCAGCCCCCCGGGTACCCCAAACCAAGAGACCCAGTACTTC
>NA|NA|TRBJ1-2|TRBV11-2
CASSLAGWEGYTF
TGTGCCAGCAGCTTAGCAGGGTGGGAAGGCTACACCTTC
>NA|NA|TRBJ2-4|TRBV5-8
CATPRTGVVVIKNIQYF
TGTGCCACTCCACGAACCGGTGTGGTGGTGATAAAAAACATTCAGTACTTC
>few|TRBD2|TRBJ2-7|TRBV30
CASQGLAGVEQYF
TGTGCCTCCCAGGGACTAGCGGGAGTAGAGCAGTACTTC
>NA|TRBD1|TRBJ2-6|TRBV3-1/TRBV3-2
CASSRDSGSGANVLTF
TGTGCCAGCAGCCGGGACAGCGGCTCTGGGGCCAACGTCCTGACTTTC
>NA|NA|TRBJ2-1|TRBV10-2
CASSGVGEQFF
TGCGCCAGCAGTGGAGTCGGTGAGCAGTTCTTC
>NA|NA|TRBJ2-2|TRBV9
CASSPMHKRNTGELFF
TGTGCCAGCAGCCCCATGCACAAGCGGAACACCGGGGAGCTGTTTTTT
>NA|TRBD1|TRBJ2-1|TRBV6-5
CASRARQGPRNEQFF
TGTGCCAGCAGAGCAAGACAGGGGCCTAGGAATGAGCAGTTCTTC
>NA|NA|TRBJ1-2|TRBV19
CASSALLTGTNYGYTF
TGTGCCAGTAGCGCGCTCCTGACAGGCACCAACTATGGCTACACCTTC
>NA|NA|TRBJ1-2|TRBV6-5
CASGQGRVGGGYTF
TGTGCCAGCGGTCAGGGCAGGGTAGGGGGAGGCTACACCTTC
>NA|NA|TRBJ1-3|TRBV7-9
CASGIDGNTIYF
TGTGCCAGCGGTATCGACGGGAACACCATATATTTT
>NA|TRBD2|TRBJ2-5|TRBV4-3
CASSSRSGRVGETQYF
TGCGCCAGCAGCTCAAGGAGCGGGAGGGTGGGCGAGACCCAGTACTTC
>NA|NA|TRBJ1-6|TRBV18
CASSPLEESPLHF
TGTGCCAGCTCACCCTTGGAGGAATCACCCCTCCACTTT
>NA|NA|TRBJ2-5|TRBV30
CASLDTGTQYF
TGTGCCTCCTTAGATACAGGAACCCAGTACTTC
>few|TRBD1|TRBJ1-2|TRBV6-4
CASSVTGTGVYGYTF
TGTGCCAGCAGTGTCACCGGGACAGGGGTCTATGGCTACACCTTC
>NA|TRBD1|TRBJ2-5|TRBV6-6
CASSPMGQKETQYF
TGTGCCAGCAGTCCTATGGGACAGAAAGAGACCCAGTACTTC
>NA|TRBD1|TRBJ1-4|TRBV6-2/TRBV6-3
CASSHNSLDRNPTNEKLFF
TGTGCCAGCAGTCACAATTCTCTGGACAGGAACCCAACTAATGAAAAACTGTTTTTT
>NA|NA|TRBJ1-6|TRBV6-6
CASSYGQSSYNSPLHF
TGTGCCAGCAGTTACGGGCAGAGCTCCTATAATTCACCCCTCCACTTT
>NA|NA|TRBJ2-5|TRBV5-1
CASSLAGETQYF
TGCGCCAGCAGCTTGGCGGGTGAGACCCAGTACTTC
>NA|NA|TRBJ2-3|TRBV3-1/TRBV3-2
CASSHRDTAVDTQYF
TGTGCCAGCAGCCACAGGGACACTGCCGTAGATACGCAGTATTTT
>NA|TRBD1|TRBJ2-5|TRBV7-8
CASSLATGGETQYF
TGTGCCAGCAGCTTAGCCACAGGGGGTGAGACCCAGTACTTC
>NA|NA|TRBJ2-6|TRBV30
CAWSVQMPSGANVLTF
TGTGCCTGGAGTGTTCAGATGCCCTCTGGGGCCAACGTCCTGACTTTC
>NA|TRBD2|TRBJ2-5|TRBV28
CASSLDGGRRETQYF
TGTGCCAGCAGTTTAGATGGCGGGAGGAGGGAGACCCAGTACTTC
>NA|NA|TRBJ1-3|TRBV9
CASSVATFLSSGNTIYF
TGTGCCAGCAGCGTAGCTACGTTTTTGTCCTCTGGAAACACCATATATTTT
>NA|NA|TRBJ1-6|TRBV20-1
CSASPQGTTLHF
TGCAGTGCTAGTCCTCAGGGAACCACCCTCCACTTT
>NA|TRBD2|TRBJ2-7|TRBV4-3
CAPSGREGPYEQYF
TGCGCCCCCTCGGGGCGGGAGGGCCCCTACGAGCAGTACTTC
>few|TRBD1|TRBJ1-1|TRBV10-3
CAISDQGGKNTEAFF
TGTGCCATCAGTGATCAGGGGGGTAAAAACACTGAAGCTTTCTTT
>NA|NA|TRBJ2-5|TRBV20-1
CSALGETQYF
TGCAGTGCCCTAGGAGAGACCCAGTACTTC
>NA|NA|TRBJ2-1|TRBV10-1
CASSSREAGSSYNEQFF
TGCGCCAGCAGTTCCAGGGAGGCGGGGAGCTCCTACAATGAGCAGTTCTTC
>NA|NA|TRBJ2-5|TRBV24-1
CATSDLTNQETQYF
TGTGCCACCAGTGATTTGACTAACCAAGAGACCCAGTACTTC
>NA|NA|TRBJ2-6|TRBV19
CASRSVRGTSTSGANVLTF
TGTGCCAGTAGAAGCGTAAGGGGGACGAGCACCTCTGGGGCCAACGTCCTGACTTTC
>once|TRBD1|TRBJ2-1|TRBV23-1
CASTQGQGLTYEQFF
TGCGCCAGCACTCAGGGACAGGGCTTAACTTATGAGCAGTTCTTC
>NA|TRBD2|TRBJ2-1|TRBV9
CASSARTSGSSNEQFF
TGTGCCAGCAGCGCAAGAACGAGCGGGAGCTCCAATGAGCAGTTCTTC
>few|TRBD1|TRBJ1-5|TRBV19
CASSPSQGQKYSNQPQHF
TGTGCCAGTAGTCCTTCCCAGGGACAGAAGTATAGCAATCAGCCCCAGCATTTT
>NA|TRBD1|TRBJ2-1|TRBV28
CASYGTGDEQFF
TGTGCCAGCTACGGGACAGGCGATGAGCAGTTCTTC
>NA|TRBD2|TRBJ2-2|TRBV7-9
CASSSSPLWTSGSGELFF
TGTGCCAGCAGCTCTTCACCCCTCTGGACTAGCGGGAGCGGGGAGCTGTTTTTT
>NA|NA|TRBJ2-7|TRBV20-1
CSPGGLYEQYF
TGCAGCCCTGGGGGGTTGTACGAGCAGTACTTC